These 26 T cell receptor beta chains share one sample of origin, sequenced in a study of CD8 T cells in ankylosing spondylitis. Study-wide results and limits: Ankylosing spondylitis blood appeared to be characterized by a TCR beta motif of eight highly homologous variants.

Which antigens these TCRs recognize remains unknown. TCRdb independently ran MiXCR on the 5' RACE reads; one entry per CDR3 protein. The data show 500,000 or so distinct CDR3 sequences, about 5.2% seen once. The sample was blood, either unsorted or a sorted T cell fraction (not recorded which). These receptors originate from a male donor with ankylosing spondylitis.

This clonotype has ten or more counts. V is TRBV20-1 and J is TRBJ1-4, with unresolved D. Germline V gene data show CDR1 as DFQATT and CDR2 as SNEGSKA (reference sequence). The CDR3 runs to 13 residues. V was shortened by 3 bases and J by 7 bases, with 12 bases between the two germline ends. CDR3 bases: TGCAGTGCTAGCCTCGATGGTGGTGAAAAACTGTTTTTT. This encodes CSASLDGGEKLFF.

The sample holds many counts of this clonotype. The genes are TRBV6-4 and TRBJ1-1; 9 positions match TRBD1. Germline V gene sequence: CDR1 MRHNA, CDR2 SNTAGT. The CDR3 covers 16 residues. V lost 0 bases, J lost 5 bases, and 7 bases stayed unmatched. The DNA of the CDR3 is TGTGCCAGCAGTGACTCCCCACAGGGGGCGGTTACTGAAGCTTTCTTT. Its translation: CASSDSPQGAVTEAFF.

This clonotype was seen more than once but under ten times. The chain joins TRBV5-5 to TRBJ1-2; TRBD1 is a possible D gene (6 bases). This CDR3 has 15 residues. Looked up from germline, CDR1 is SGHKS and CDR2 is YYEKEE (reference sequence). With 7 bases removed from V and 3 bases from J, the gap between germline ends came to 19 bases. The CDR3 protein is CASARDTGNYYGYTF. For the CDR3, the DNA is TGTGCCAGCGCCCGGGACACCGGGAATTACTATGGCTACACCTTC.

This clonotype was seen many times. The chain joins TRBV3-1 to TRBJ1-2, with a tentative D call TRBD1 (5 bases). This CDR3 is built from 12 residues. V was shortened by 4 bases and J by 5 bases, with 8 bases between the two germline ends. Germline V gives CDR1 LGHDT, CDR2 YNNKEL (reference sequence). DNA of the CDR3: TGTGCCAGCAGCCGGACACTGTATGGCTACACCTTC. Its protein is CASSRTLYGYTF.

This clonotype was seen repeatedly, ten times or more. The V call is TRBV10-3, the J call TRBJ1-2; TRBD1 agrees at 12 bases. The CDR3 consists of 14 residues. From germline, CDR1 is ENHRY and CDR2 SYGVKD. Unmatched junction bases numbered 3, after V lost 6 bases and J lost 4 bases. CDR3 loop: CAIRGQGAAYGYTF. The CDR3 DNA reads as TGTGCCATCAGGGGACAGGGGGCCGCCTATGGCTACACCTTC.

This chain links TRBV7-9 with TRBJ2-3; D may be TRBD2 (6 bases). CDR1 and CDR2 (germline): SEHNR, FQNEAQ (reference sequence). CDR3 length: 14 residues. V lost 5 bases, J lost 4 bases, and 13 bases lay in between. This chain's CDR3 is CASSPRDSADTQYF. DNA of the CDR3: TGTGCCAGCAGCCCCCGGGACTCGGCAGATACGCAGTATTTT.

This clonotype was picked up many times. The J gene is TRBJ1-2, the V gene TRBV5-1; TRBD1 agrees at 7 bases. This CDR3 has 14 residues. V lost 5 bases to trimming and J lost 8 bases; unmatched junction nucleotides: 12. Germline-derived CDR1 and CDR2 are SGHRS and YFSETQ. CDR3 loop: CASSDREGAWGYTF. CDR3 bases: TGCGCCAGCAGTGACAGGGAGGGCGCGTGGGGCTACACCTTC.

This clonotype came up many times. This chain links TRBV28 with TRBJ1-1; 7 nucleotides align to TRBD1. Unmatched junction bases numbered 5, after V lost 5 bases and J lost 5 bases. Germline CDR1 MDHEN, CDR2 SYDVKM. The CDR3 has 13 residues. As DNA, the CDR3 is TGTGCCAGCAGTGTCCCGGGACAGACTGAAGCTTTCTTT. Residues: CASSVPGQTEAFF.

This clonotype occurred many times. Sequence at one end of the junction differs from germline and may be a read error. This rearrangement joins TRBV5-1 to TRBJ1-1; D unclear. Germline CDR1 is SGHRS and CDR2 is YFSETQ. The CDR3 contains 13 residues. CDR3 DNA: TGTGCCAGCAGTTTAGAACCCAACACTGAAGCTTTCTTT. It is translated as CASSLEPNTEAFF.

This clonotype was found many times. CDR3 region: CAISKGTEMSTDTQYF. CDR3 coding DNA: TGTGCCATCAGTAAAGGGACAGAGATGAGCACAGATACGCAGTATTTT. V gene TRBV10-3 combines with J gene TRBJ2-3, with 7 bases that match TRBD1. Germline V gene lookup returns CDR1 ENHRY and CDR2 SYGVKD. CDR3 length: 16 amino acids. Losses at the gene ends were 5 bases for V and 0 bases for J; bases not matched to a gene: 8.

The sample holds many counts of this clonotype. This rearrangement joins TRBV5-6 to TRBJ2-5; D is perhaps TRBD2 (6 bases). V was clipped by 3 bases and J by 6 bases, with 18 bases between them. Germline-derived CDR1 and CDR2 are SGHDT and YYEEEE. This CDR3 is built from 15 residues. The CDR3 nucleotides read TGTGCCAGCAGCTCCCAGGATTTGCGGGGAAAGACCCAGTACTTC. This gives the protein CASSSQDLRGKTQYF.

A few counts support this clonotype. CDR3: CASSQDDGGLSGNTIYF. In nucleotides, the CDR3 is TGTGCCAGCAGCCAAGATGATGGAGGACTCTCTGGAAACACCATATATTTT. The chain carries TRBV4-2 and TRBJ1-3; D not certain. The V end lost 0 bases, the J end lost 0 bases, and 12 bases lay between the germline ends. CDR1 and CDR2 from the germline V gene are LGHNA and YNFKEQ. This CDR3 contains 17 residues.

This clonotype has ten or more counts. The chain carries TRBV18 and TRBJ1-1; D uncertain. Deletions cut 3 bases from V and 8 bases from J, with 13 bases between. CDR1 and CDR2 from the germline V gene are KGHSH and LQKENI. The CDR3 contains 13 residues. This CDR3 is CASSPAVPPEAFF. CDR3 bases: TGTGCCAGCTCACCGGCGGTTCCCCCCGAAGCTTTCTTT.

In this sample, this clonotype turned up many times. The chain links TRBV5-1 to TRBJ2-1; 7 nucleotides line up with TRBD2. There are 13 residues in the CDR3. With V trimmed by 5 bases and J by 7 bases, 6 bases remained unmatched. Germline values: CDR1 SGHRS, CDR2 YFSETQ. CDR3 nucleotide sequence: TGCGCCAGCAGGCTCGGGAGGAAGAATGAGCAGTTCTTC. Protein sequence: CASRLGRKNEQFF.

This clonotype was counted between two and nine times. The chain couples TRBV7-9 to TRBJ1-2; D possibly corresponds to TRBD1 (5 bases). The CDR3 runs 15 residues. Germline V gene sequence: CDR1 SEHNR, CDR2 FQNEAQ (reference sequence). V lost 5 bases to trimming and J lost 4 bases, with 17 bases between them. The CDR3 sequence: CASSPTGLWGYGYTF. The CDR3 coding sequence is TGTGCCAGCAGCCCTACAGGCCTGTGGGGCTATGGCTACACCTTC.

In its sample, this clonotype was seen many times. DNA for the CDR3: TGCGCCAGCAGCTCCGGGACAGGGAGTTTCTACGAGCAGTACTTC. Translation: CASSSGTGSFYEQYF. V gene TRBV5-1 combines with J gene TRBJ2-7; 9 bases are shared with TRBD1. The germline V gene encodes CDR1 SGHRS and CDR2 YFSETQ. This CDR3 has 15 amino acids. With V trimmed by 3 bases and J by 3 bases, 7 bases remained unmatched.

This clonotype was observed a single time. CDR3 in amino acids: CASSEAGTQHF. DNA of the CDR3: TGTGCCAGCAGTGAAGCGGGGACCCAGCATTTT. V usage is TRBV6-1 and J usage is TRBJ1-5; D gene unclear. V lost 0 bases, J lost 11 bases, and 5 bases lay in between. Germline V gene lookup returns CDR1 MNHNS and CDR2 SASEGT. The CDR3 consists of 11 residues.

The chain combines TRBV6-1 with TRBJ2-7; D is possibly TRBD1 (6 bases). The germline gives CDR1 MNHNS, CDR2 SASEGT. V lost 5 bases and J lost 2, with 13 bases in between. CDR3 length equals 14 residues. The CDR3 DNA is TGTGCCAGCAGTCCCCGACAGGCCCCCTACGAGCAGTACTTC. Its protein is CASSPRQAPYEQYF.

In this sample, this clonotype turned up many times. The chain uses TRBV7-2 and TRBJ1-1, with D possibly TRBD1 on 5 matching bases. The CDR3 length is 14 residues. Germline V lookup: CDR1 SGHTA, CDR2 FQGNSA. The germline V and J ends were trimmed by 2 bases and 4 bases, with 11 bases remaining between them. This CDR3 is CASSLYAGGTEAFF. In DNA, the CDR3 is TGTGCCAGCAGCTTATACGCCGGGGGCACTGAAGCTTTCTTT.

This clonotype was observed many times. The CDR3 here is CATMSYNEQFF. For the CDR3, the DNA is TGTGCCACCATGTCCTACAATGAGCAGTTCTTC. V usage is TRBV24-1 and J usage is TRBJ2-1; D unclear. Per the germline V gene, CDR1 is KGHDR and CDR2 is SFDVKD. The CDR3 is 11 amino acids. Between the trimmed V and J ends, which lost 8 bases and 1 base, there was a span of 2 bases.

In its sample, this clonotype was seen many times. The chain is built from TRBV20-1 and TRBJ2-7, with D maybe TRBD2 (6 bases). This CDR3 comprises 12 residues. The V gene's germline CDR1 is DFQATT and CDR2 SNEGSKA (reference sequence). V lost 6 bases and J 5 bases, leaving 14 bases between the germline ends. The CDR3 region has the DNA TGCAGTGCCGGGAGATGGGGCGACGAGCAGTACTTC. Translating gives CSAGRWGDEQYF.

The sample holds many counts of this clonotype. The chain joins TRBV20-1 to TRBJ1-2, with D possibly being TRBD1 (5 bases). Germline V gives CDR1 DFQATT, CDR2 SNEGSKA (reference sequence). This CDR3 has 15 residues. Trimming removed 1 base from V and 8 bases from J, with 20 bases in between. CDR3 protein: CSARAGPGHLNGYTF. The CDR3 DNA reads TGCAGTGCTAGAGCGGGTCCAGGACATCTTAACGGCTACACCTTC.

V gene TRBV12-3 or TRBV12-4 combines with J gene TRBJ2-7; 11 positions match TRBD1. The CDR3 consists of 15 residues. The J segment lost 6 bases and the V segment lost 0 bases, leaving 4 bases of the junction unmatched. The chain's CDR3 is CASSLAGQGVAEQYF. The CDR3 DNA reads TGTGCCAGCAGTTTAGCGGGACAGGGGGTCGCCGAGCAGTACTTC.

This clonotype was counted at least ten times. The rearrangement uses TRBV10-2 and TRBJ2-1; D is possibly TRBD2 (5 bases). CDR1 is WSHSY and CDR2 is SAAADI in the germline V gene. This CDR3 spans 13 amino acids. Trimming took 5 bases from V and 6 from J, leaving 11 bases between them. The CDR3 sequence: CASSPRGFNEQFF. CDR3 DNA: TGCGCCAGCAGTCCCCGGGGATTCAATGAGCAGTTCTTC.

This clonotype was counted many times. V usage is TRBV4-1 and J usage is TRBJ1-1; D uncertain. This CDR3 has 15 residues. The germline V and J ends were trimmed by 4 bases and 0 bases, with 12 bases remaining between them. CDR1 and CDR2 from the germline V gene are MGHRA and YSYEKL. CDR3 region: CASSRETYLNTEAFF. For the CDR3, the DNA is TGCGCCAGCAGCCGAGAGACATACCTGAACACTGAAGCTTTCTTT.

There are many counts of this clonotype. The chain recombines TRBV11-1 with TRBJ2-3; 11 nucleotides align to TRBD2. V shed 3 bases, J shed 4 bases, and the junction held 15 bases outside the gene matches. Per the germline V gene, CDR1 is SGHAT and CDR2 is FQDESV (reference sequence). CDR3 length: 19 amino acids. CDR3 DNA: TGTGCCAGCAGCTTGTACGACGAACCACTAGCGGGGGTTGCAGATACGCAGTATTTT. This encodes CASSLYDEPLAGVADTQYF. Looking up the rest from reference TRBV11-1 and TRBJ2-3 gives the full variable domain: EAEVAQSPRYKITEKSQAVAFWCDPISGHATLYWYRQILGQGPELLVQFQDESVVDDSQLPKDRFSAERLKGVDSTLKIQPAELGDSAMYLCASSLYDEPLAGVADTQYFGPGTRLTVL.